These T cell receptor beta chains were read from a single sample in a study of cytomegalovirus exposure and HLA in healthy donors. TCRdb's table, derived via immunoSEQ multiplex PCR, lists solely in-frame clones and lacks some. The profile shows 100,000 to 150,000 clones, 78% of them singletons. The specimen sequenced was PBMCs. These receptors all stem from a woman aged 40 to 55 in good health and CMV-seronegative. CDR3s include the opening cysteine and the closing phenylalanine or tryptophan.

TRBJ2-1 TRBV19 CASGLAGYNEQFF
TRBJ1-5 TRBV18 CASSPQVGPGRNQPQHF
TRBJ1-1 TRBV5-4 CASSLNGGEAFF
TRBJ1-5 TRBV28 CASSFTPGLGAGQPQHF
TRBJ1-5 TRBV7-9 CASSPTGPGNQPQHF
TRBJ1-2 TRBV28 CASSFRGTRLGYTF
TRBJ1-3 TRBV7-9 CASSGTGAGNTIYF
TRBJ2-2 TRBV11-2 CASSLEAGGELFF
TRBJ2-5 TRBV9 CASSGGPSPYQETQYF
TRBJ1-2 TRBV7-2 CASSSPYRVYGYTF
TRBJ2-5 TRBV2 CASSGLAGGQETQYF
TRBJ1-4 TRBV2 CASRAVATNEKLFF
TRBJ2-1 TRBV2 CASTSGGYGEQFF
TRBJ2-3 TRBV5-1 CASSLGTGAITDTQYF
TRBJ2-4 TRBV4-3 CASSQGGDSQYF
TRBJ1-5 TRBV6-5 CASSNDRVGNQPQHF
TRBJ2-1 TRBV4-2 CASSQDLSASYNEQFF
TRBJ2-6 TRBV5-1 CASSALSGTISGANVLTF
TRBJ2-7 TRBV5-1 CASSEPGQGGYEQYF
TRBJ1-5 TRBV7-9 CASSFSGGAGQPQHF
TRBJ1-5 TRBV28 CASSLYGVSNQPQHF
TRBJ2-1 TRBV15 CATSRDLLSSYNEQFF
TRBJ1-5 TRBV10-3 CASGTGADQPQHF
TRBJ1-6 TRBV6-4 CASRRVAGMNSPLHF
TRBJ2-5 TRBV6-5 CASSYRETQYF
TRBJ2-1 TRBV5-1 CASSLVSGRADEQFF
TRBJ1-4 TRBV28 CASSFHGGGGEKLFF
TRBJ2-3 TRBV10-3 CAISEGGIGTDTQYF
TRBJ2-5 TRBV25-1 CASSPHPGQQETQYF
TRBJ2-5 TRBV11-2 CASSSWDYLGETQYF